The present T cell receptor beta chain was sequenced within a study of CD8 T cells in Susac syndrome. Worth noting for this clonotype: Antigen unknown.

Reverse transcription of roughly 0.5 to 1 ug RNA was performed with random hexamers. With immunoSEQ multiplex PCR, TCR beta CDR3 was amplified across 54 Vbeta and 13 Jbeta. In TCRdb, the immunoSEQ multiplex PCR reads were re-called with MiXCR into one record per CDR3 protein. This table holds 200,000 or so distinct CDR3 sequences, 90% to 95% found once. The CDR3 is 14 residues long. Germline V gives CDR1 SEHNR, CDR2 FQNEAQ (reference sequence). The V and J ends lost 4 bases and 7 bases respectively, with 14 bases between them. Study-wide findings and caveats: A relatively small number of individuals underwent TCR sequencing and HLA analysis.

CD8+ and CD4+ T cells taken from blood had their TCR beta sequenced. Patients with stable or active relapsing-remitting disease, all of them treatment-naive, made up the multiple sclerosis controls. V is TRBV7-9 and J is TRBJ2-1; D may be TRBD2 (6 bases). Sequenced sample: CD4+ T cells from PBMCs. The sequence came from a human donor with multiple sclerosis. CDR3 DNA: TGTGCCAGCAGCTACCGGGACTCAGGGAATGAGCAGTTCTTC. Translated: CASSYRDSGNEQFF.